Presented here are 21 T cell receptor beta chains from one specimen sequenced in a study of CD8 T cells in ankylosing spondylitis. Via MiXCR, TCRdb re-called the 5' RACE reads, giving one row per CDR3 protein. The table has 250,000 to 400,000 distinct CDR3 sequences, approximately 10% seen once; the top ten hold roughly 9%. The sequenced sample was blood, either unsorted or a sorted T cell fraction (not recorded which). The receptors originated from a female donor with ankylosing spondylitis or in good health (not recorded which).

As concerns this clonotype: This may come from a read error, since a much larger clone is one base off. The rearrangement joins TRBV29-1 to TRBJ2-3; D possibly matches TRBD1 or TRBD2 (5 bases each). The CDR3 has 13 residues. V gave up 5 bases and J gave up 7 bases, with 16 bases separating them. Germline CDR1 reads SQVTM; CDR2 reads ANQGSEA. CDR3 in amino acids: CSVSDMGAHTQYF. The DNA for the CDR3 is TGCAGCGTTTCGGACATGGGAGCTCATACGCAGTATTTT.

This clonotype was picked up many times. CDR3 sequence: CASSPSIRYTTDTQYF. CDR3 nucleotides: TGCGCCAGCAGCCCCTCCATCAGGTACACCACAGATACGCAGTATTTT. V gene TRBV5-1 combines with J gene TRBJ2-3; D gene ambiguous. This CDR3 has 16 residues. Trimming removed 4 bases at V and 2 bases at J, with 17 bases between. Germline V gene lookup returns CDR1 SGHRS and CDR2 YFSETQ.

This chain uses TRBV28 with TRBJ1-3; D remains unclear. V lost 4 bases, J lost 4 bases, and 14 bases lay in between. The germline V gene encodes CDR1 MDHEN and CDR2 SYDVKM. The CDR3 is made up of 15 amino acids. The CDR3 sequence: CASSSTQLSGNTIYF. As DNA, the CDR3 is TGTGCCAGCAGTTCCACACAATTGTCAGGAAACACCATATATTTT.

This clonotype came up a few times. The chain is built from TRBV29-1 and TRBJ2-3, with D perhaps TRBD2 (7 bases). In germline, CDR1 is SQVTM, CDR2 ANQGSEA. Trimming removed 4 bases from V and 2 bases from J, with 19 bases in between. This CDR3 is built from 16 residues. Here the CDR3 reads CSVARVRRGHTDTQYF. The CDR3 nucleotides are TGCAGCGTTGCCCGGGTCAGGCGGGGGCACACAGATACGCAGTATTTT.

The rearrangement uses TRBV5-1 and TRBJ2-7, with a possible D match to TRBD1 (5 bases). Trimming removed 1 base at V and 3 bases at J, with 17 bases between. The CDR3 consists of 16 residues. Germline V gives CDR1 SGHRS, CDR2 YFSETQ. The CDR3 DNA reads as TGCGCCAGCAGCTTGAGGGTAGGTAGGGGTAACTACGAGCAGTACTTC. It is translated as CASSLRVGRGNYEQYF.

The J gene is TRBJ2-1, the V gene TRBV19, with D tentatively TRBD2 (6 bases). The V gene's germline CDR1 is LNHDA and CDR2 SQIVND (reference sequence). V was trimmed by 4 bases and J by 5 bases, leaving 21 bases between them. The CDR3 has 17 residues. The CDR3 DNA reads TGTGCCAGTAGTACGCCCGGGGGATACTGGGGGAACAATGAGCAGTTCTTC. Translating it yields CASSTPGGYWGNNEQFF.

This clonotype came up many times. The chain employs TRBV7-8 and TRBJ2-5, with a weak D call TRBD1 (5 bases). V gave up 1 base and J gave up 2 bases, with 17 bases separating them. The CDR3 has 17 residues. Looked up from germline, CDR1 is SGHVS and CDR2 is FQNEAQ. DNA for the CDR3: TGTGCCAGCAGCTTAGACCGGGTGGCAGGACATCAAGAGACCCAGTACTTC. It specifies CASSLDRVAGHQETQYF.

This clonotype was seen repeatedly, ten times or more. The chain is built from TRBV29-1 and TRBJ2-6; D remains unclear. Trimming took 5 bases from V and 2 from J, leaving 4 bases between them. This CDR3 is built from 12 residues. Germline V gives CDR1 SQVTM, CDR2 ANQGSEA. CDR3 DNA: TGCAGCGTTTCCACTGGGGCCAACGTCCTGACTTTC. Protein: CSVSTGANVLTF.

This clonotype was seen more than once but under ten times. J is TRBJ2-1 and V is TRBV5-1; 11 bases line up with TRBD1. The trim removed 4 bases at V and 6 bases at J, leaving 6 bases unmatched. Germline V CDR1 and CDR2: SGHRS, YFSETQ. The CDR3 has 15 amino acids. DNA of the CDR3: TGCGCCAGCAGCCTCGGACAGGGGGCGCGCAATGAGCAGTTCTTC. Its translation: CASSLGQGARNEQFF.

This rearrangement joins TRBV5-1 to TRBJ2-7, with D perhaps TRBD1 (6 bases). CDR1 and CDR2 (germline): SGHRS, YFSETQ. V gave up 5 bases and J gave up 4 bases, with 13 bases separating them. The CDR3 spans 13 residues. CDR3 nucleotide sequence: TGCGCCAGCAGGCCCACAGGGAGATACGAGCAGTACTTC. Amino acids: CASRPTGRYEQYF.

This clonotype was counted ten times or more. This chain joins TRBV3-1 and TRBJ2-2; 8 nucleotides agree with TRBD2. CDR3 size: 18 residues. The germline CDR1 and CDR2 sequences are LGHDT and YNNKEL (reference sequence). Trimming at V came to 0 bases and at J to 7 bases, leaving 13 bases not matched to a gene. The CDR3 DNA follows: TGTGCCAGCAGCCAAGAACGGTTTGGAGCGGGGGTTGGCGGGGAGCTGTTTTTT. This codes for CASSQERFGAGVGGELFF.

This clonotype came up many times. The chain couples TRBV28 to TRBJ1-5, with 8 bases aligning to TRBD1. The junction had 9 bases not matched to a gene; V was cut back by 6 bases and J by 2 bases. The CDR3 has 16 residues. Germline V gives CDR1 MDHEN, CDR2 SYDVKM. This CDR3 is CASSRRTGRGNQPQHF. The CDR3 region has the DNA TGTGCCAGCAGCCGACGGACAGGGAGAGGCAATCAGCCCCAGCATTTT. Filled out from reference TRBV28 and TRBJ1-5, the complete variable domain reads DVKVTQSSRYLVKRTGEKVFLECVQDMDHENMFWYRQDPGLGLRLIYFSYDVKMKEKGDIPEGYSVSREKKERFSLILESASTNQTSMYLCASSRRTGRGNQPQHFGDGTRLSIL.

This chain joins TRBV28 and TRBJ2-1; D might be TRBD2 (6 bases). The V gene's germline CDR1 is MDHEN and CDR2 SYDVKM. The V and J ends lost 3 bases and 6 bases respectively, with 12 bases between them. The CDR3 length is 14 residues. The CDR3 DNA follows: TGTGCCAGCAGTTTCCAGGGAGGTTCCAATGAGCAGTTCTTC. Translated: CASSFQGGSNEQFF.

This clonotype was recorded at least ten times. The V and J genes are TRBV29-1 and TRBJ1-1; D might be TRBD1 (6 bases). CDR1 and CDR2 (germline): SQVTM, ANQGSEA. The CDR3 totals 17 residues. The V gene lost 1 base and the J gene lost 0 bases, with 18 bases spanning the gap. CDR3: CSVEGFRDNNLNTEAFF. CDR3 nucleotides: TGCAGCGTTGAAGGTTTCAGGGACAACAATTTGAACACTGAAGCTTTCTTT.

This clonotype was observed at least ten times. The V call is TRBV3-1, the J call TRBJ2-2, with D possibly being TRBD2 (5 bases). V was pared by 6 bases and J by 5 bases, with 7 bases between. Germline CDR1 is LGHDT and CDR2 is YNNKEL (reference sequence). This CDR3 comprises 12 residues. DNA of the CDR3: TGTGCCAGCAGGACGGGGACCGGGGAGCTGTTTTTT. Translating it yields CASRTGTGELFF. Full variable domain (rest looked up from reference TRBV3-1 and TRBJ2-2): DTAVSQTPKYLVTQMGNDKSIKCEQNLGHDTMYWYKQDSKKFLKIMFSYNNKELIINETVPNRFSPKSPDKAHLNLHINSLELGDSAVYFCASRTGTGELFFGEGSRLTVL.

This rearrangement joins TRBV2 to TRBJ2-1; 8 bases match TRBD2. CDR1 is SNHLY and CDR2 is FYNNEI in the germline V gene. The CDR3 has 15 amino acids. V dropped 0 bases and J dropped 4; count of bases not matched to a gene: 2. The CDR3 DNA reads TGTGCCAGCAGTGAAGCGAGCGGGAGTTACAATGAGCAGTTCTTC. It codes for CASSEASGSYNEQFF.

The chain combines TRBV5-1 with TRBJ2-7; D gene unclear. CDR3 size: 15 residues. In germline, CDR1 is SGHRS, CDR2 YFSETQ. V was shortened by 3 bases and J by 3 bases, with 16 bases between the two germline ends. CDR3 in amino acids: CASSSPSPGLYEQYF. The CDR3 DNA sequence: TGCGCCAGCAGCTCGCCCTCCCCCGGGCTCTACGAGCAGTACTTC.

This clonotype has at least ten counts. The gene calls are TRBV6-2 or TRBV6-3 and TRBJ2-2; D is possibly TRBD1 or TRBD2 (5 bases each). Trimming cost V 11 bases and J 0 bases, with 16 bases left between them. CDR1 is MNHEY and CDR2 is SVGEGT in the germline V gene. The CDR3 totals 15 residues. Here the CDR3 reads CAGAPGTANTGELFF. As DNA, the CDR3 is TGTGCCGGGGCCCCAGGGACCGCGAACACCGGGGAGCTGTTTTTT.

Ten or more counts support this clonotype. This sequence joins TRBV20-1 and TRBJ1-2, with TRBD1 identical over 8 bases. This CDR3 comprises 12 residues. Germline V gene sequence: CDR1 DFQATT, CDR2 SNEGSKA (reference sequence). V lost 7 bases and J lost 6; bases outside the gene matches: 7. The CDR3, as DNA: TGCAGTGGGCAACAGGGGGGCAATGGCTACACCTTC. The encoded protein is CSGQQGGNGYTF.

This clonotype appeared many times. V gene TRBV7-2 combines with J gene TRBJ2-1; D gene unclear. This CDR3 has 12 amino acids. Deletions cut 6 bases from V and 6 bases from J, with 9 bases between. Per the germline V gene, CDR1 is SGHTA and CDR2 is FQGNSA. This CDR3 reads CASRIGVNEQFF. The CDR3 region has the DNA TGTGCCAGCAGAATTGGCGTCAATGAGCAGTTCTTC.

This sequence joins TRBV7-9 and TRBJ2-2, with TRBD2 matching 7 bases. Germline lookup yields CDR1 SEHNR and CDR2 FQNEAQ (reference sequence). This CDR3 is built from 17 residues. After removal of 1 base from V and 7 bases from J, the junction contained 12 bases not matched to a gene. CDR3 residues: CASSLVFRGGRDGELFF. The CDR3 DNA follows: TGTGCCAGCAGCTTAGTGTTCCGCGGGGGACGGGACGGGGAGCTGTTTTTT.